The following is a T cell receptor beta chain sequence with its context. Its antigen is still unknown. TCRdb itself ran the 5' RACE reads through MiXCR, one entry per CDR3 protein. The sample holds over 250,000 distinct CDR3 sequences, roughly 4.3% seen once. The data originate from a study of T cells after yellow fever vaccination. Findings and limits, study-wide: Peak timing came faster in the weaker secondary response, day 5 versus 15.

V shed 2 bases and J 2 bases; nucleotides not matched to a gene: 6. The CDR3 totals 16 residues. V and J are TRBV23-1 and TRBJ2-7, with TRBD1 matching over 10 bases. TRBV23-1 is filed as an ORF, its function uncertain. The receptor was derived from a man between 18 and 35 years old who received the YFV17D yellow fever vaccine. Sequences were derived from PBMCs, sampled 5 days after the yellow fever booster vaccination. CDR3 bases: TGCGCCAGCAGTCAACCCGCGGGACAGGGGCCCTACGAGCAGTACGTC. This codes for CASSQPAGQGPYEQYV.